The 29 T cell receptor beta chains presented below share a single source sample, sequenced in a study of shared clonotypes between healthy human individuals (dated by TCRdb to about 2020). Library preparation employed the immunoSEQ multiplex PCR assay. This is the immuneACCESS table as TCRdb keeps it, with only in-frame sequences that have V and J called. A part of the clones is gone; compared with another copy, unresolved V genes explain less than half, and the rest is unexplained. In all, the sample holds a few million clones, and 85% to 95% of those were seen once. Jointly, the top ten make up 0.37% of the sample. Sequencing was done on a sample of naive CD4+ T cells from PBMCs. The sample's cell subset or site label, in plain terms: CD45RA+ positively selected. These receptors all stem from a man in his late teens or twenties in good health. Some clones in this sample may be carry-over from other donors' samples.

This chain uses TRBV30 with TRBJ1-1; the D gene is possibly TRBD1 (5 bases). Germline CDR1 reads GTSNPN; CDR2 reads SVGIG (reference sequence). This CDR3 contains 14 residues. V was clipped by 5 bases and J by 5 bases, with 18 bases between them. For the CDR3, the DNA is TGTGCCTGGGGGACGGGCCTAGTGGGTACTGAAGCTTTCTTT. This translates into CAWGTGLVGTEAFF.

The chain recombines TRBV27 with TRBJ2-7; D perhaps matches TRBD2 (6 bases). Germline CDR1 and CDR2: MNHEY and SMNVEV (reference sequence). The CDR3 extends over 16 amino acids. The V end was cut by 2 bases, the J end by 9 bases, with 23 bases between. The CDR3 spells CASSLGPLAGLRGQYF. The DNA of the CDR3 is TGTGCCAGCAGTTTAGGCCCCTTGGCCGGACTAAGGGGGCAGTACTTC.

This clone has more than one count but fewer than ten. The V gene is TRBV14, the J gene TRBJ1-1; D call uncertain. V shed 4 bases and J shed 3 bases, with 9 bases lying between them. CDR3 length equals 13 residues. Germline V gene data show CDR1 as SGHDN and CDR2 as FVKESK. The CDR3 loop is CASSLLDHTEAFF. CDR3 in DNA: TGTGCCAGCAGCCTACTGGACCACACTGAAGCTTTCTTT. The full variable domain, rest sourced from reference TRBV14 and TRBJ1-1, is EAGVTQFPSHSVIEKGQTVTLRCDPISGHDNLYWYRRVMGKEIKFLLHFVKESKQDESGMPNNRFLAERTGGTYSTLKVQPAELEDSGVYFCASSLLDHTEAFFGQGTRLTVV.

The J gene is TRBJ1-1, the V gene TRBV6-5; no clear D. V lost 1 base and J 7 bases, leaving 16 bases between the germline ends. The CDR3 is 15 residues long. The germline V gene has CDR1 MNHEY and CDR2 SVGAGI. For the CDR3, the DNA is TGTGCCAGCAGTTACTGGCAGGTTGCGGGCGGTGAAGCTTTCTTT. Amino acids: CASSYWQVAGGEAFF.

CDR3 sequence reads: CASTGGEGSYNEQFF. The CDR3, as DNA: TGTGCCAGCACCGGAGGGGAGGGCTCCTACAATGAGCAGTTCTTC. The V and J genes are TRBV6-6 and TRBJ2-1; 7 nucleotides match TRBD2. Germline V CDR1 and CDR2: MNHNY, SVGAGI (reference sequence). There are 15 residues in the CDR3. With V trimmed by 7 bases and J by 0 bases, 6 bases remained unmatched.

The rearrangement links TRBV28 to TRBJ2-1; D is uncertain. CDR3 length: 15 residues. Deletions cut 7 bases from V and 8 bases from J, with 21 bases between. Germline CDR1 is MDHEN and CDR2 is SYDVKM. CDR3 bases: TGTGCCAGCAAACTTTCCGGGCCTCAGGTCCATGAGCAGTTCTTC. The encoded protein is CASKLSGPQVHEQFF.

The gene calls are TRBV6-1 and TRBJ2-1, with 9 bases lining up with TRBD2. With V trimmed by 1 base and J by 0 bases, 7 bases remained unmatched. Germline lookup yields CDR1 MNHNS and CDR2 SASEGT. The CDR3 is 18 amino acids. CDR3 nucleotides: TGTGCCAGCAGTGAAGGGACTAGCGCCCTGAGCTCCTACAATGAGCAGTTCTTC. Amino acid sequence: CASSEGTSALSSYNEQFF.

This chain connects TRBV6-1 to TRBJ1-3, with TRBD1 identical over 8 bases. From germline, CDR1 is MNHNS and CDR2 SASEGT. The CDR3 is made up of 14 amino acids. Germline trimming cut 8 bases from V and 1 base from J; bases unmatched to any gene: 4. The CDR3 DNA is TGTGCCAGCGACACAGGGGGTTCTGGAAACACCATATATTTT. Translated: CASDTGGSGNTIYF.

This clone was seen just once. The V call is TRBV27, the J call TRBJ1-2; D remains ambiguous. The germline gives CDR1 MNHEY, CDR2 SMNVEV (reference sequence). The V gene lost 1 base and the J gene lost 2 bases, with 8 bases spanning the gap. The CDR3 spans 14 residues. The CDR3 DNA sequence: TGTGCCAGCAGTTTATATGGGTCCAACTATGGCTACACCTTC. This encodes CASSLYGSNYGYTF.

The J gene is TRBJ2-2, the V gene TRBV27, with 7 positions matching TRBD2. Losses at the gene ends were 4 bases for V and 1 base for J; bases not matched to a gene: 3. The CDR3 is made up of 15 amino acids. In germline, CDR1 is MNHEY, CDR2 SMNVEV (reference sequence). The CDR3 sequence is CASSSGTMNTGELFF. The CDR3 DNA is TGTGCCAGCAGTTCCGGGACTATGAACACCGGGGAGCTGTTTTTT.

The chain joins TRBV7-6 to TRBJ2-5; D gene ambiguous. CDR1 is SGHVS and CDR2 is FNYEAQ in the germline V gene. This CDR3 is built from 12 residues. Trimming took off 1 base at V and 5 bases at J, with 5 bases between the two ends. The CDR3 spells CASSLGFETQYF. CDR3 bases: TGTGCCAGCAGCTTAGGGTTCGAGACCCAGTACTTC.

CDR3 coding DNA: TGTGCCAGCAGTTATTCATACAGGGGGTCCTATGGCTACACCTTC. It is translated as CASSYSYRGSYGYTF. The chain combines TRBV6-5 with TRBJ1-2, with 8 nucleotides matching TRBD1. There are 15 residues in the CDR3. J lost 4 bases, V lost 3 bases, and 7 bases had no gene match. In germline, CDR1 is MNHEY, CDR2 SVGAGI.

This chain connects TRBV2 to TRBJ2-2; TRBD1 matches 8 bases. V trimming: 5 bases; J trimming: 7 bases; junction bases outside the gene matches: 12. There are 16 residues in the CDR3. Germline assignment: CDR1 SNHLY and CDR2 FYNNEI. The CDR3 DNA reads TGTGCCAGCAGTCGGACAGGGTCTCAACCCAGCGGGGAGCTGTTTTTT. This gives the protein CASSRTGSQPSGELFF.

This sequence joins TRBV13 and TRBJ1-2; 10 bases align to TRBD1. The CDR3 is made up of 17 amino acids. CDR1 is PRHDT and CDR2 is FYEKMQ in the germline V gene (reference sequence). Losses at the gene ends were 5 bases for V and 4 bases for J; bases not matched to a gene: 13. The CDR3: CASSPGTGDSRGYGYTF. The CDR3 coding sequence is TGTGCCAGCAGCCCTGGGACAGGGGATAGTAGGGGCTATGGCTACACCTTC.

The chain links TRBV29-1 to TRBJ2-4, with TRBD2 matching over 7 bases. There are 13 residues in the CDR3. V lost 5 bases, J lost 8 bases, and 9 bases stayed unmatched. CDR1 and CDR2 from the germline V gene are SQVTM and ANQGSEA. The DNA for the CDR3 is TGCAGCGTTACTCGGGGGGATCCAGACATTCAGTACTTC. This encodes CSVTRGDPDIQYF. The full variable domain, its missing parts supplied by reference TRBV29-1 and TRBJ2-4, is SAVISQKPSRDICQRGTSLTIQCQVDSQVTMMFWYRQQPGQSLTLIATANQGSEATYESGFVIDKFPISRPNLTFSTLTVSNMSPEDSSIYLCSVTRGDPDIQYFGAGTRLSVL.

The CDR3 DNA sequence: TGTGCCAGCAGTGGGGAACAGGGAATGGGGGAGACCCAGTACTTC. Protein: CASSGEQGMGETQYF. The chain has TRBV6-1 and TRBJ2-5, with D tentatively TRBD1 (6 bases). CDR3 size: 15 residues. The germline gives CDR1 MNHNS, CDR2 SASEGT. Trimming took 4 bases from V and 5 from J, leaving 17 bases between them.

The genes are TRBV5-1 and TRBJ1-1, with D possibly being TRBD1 (6 bases). CDR1 SGHRS and CDR2 YFSETQ come from the germline V gene. V was trimmed by 4 bases and J by 3 bases, leaving 13 bases between them. The CDR3 sequence is 14 residues long. CDR3 sequence (DNA): TGCGCCAGCAGCAGGGGACAAAGGGACACTGAAGCTTTCTTT. It specifies CASSRGQRDTEAFF.

The chain joins TRBV2 to TRBJ2-5; the D is unclear. The DNA end lines up better with TRBJ2-7; the J call may be wrong. The CDR3 is 12 residues long. Germline assignment: CDR1 SNHLY and CDR2 FYNNEI. The CDR3, as DNA: TGTGCCAGCAGTGGTTCACAGCGCGAGCAGTACTTC. Its protein is CASSGSQREQYF.

The chain is built from TRBV28 and TRBJ2-7, with 10 bases fitting TRBD2. The junction had 17 bases not matched to a gene; V was cut back by 2 bases and J by 7 bases. The CDR3 is made up of 18 amino acids. Looked up from germline, CDR1 is MDHEN and CDR2 is SYDVKM. The CDR3 bases are TGTGCCAGCAGTTTACCTCTAGCGGGAGCGCAACTTGAGCGTGAGCAGTACTTC. It specifies CASSLPLAGAQLEREQYF.

V is TRBV5-4 and J is TRBJ1-2, with 7 positions matching TRBD1. After removal of 4 bases from V and 8 bases from J, the junction contained 14 bases not matched to a gene. Germline-derived CDR1 and CDR2 are SGHNT and YYREEE (reference sequence). This CDR3 is built from 15 residues. The CDR3 coding sequence is TGTGCCAGCAGCCATTCTACTAGACAGGGCCGGGGCTACACCTTC. As protein: CASSHSTRQGRGYTF.

The rearrangement joins TRBV5-4 to TRBJ2-5; D may be TRBD2 (6 bases). The CDR3 extends over 15 amino acids. Trimming removed 1 base from V and 6 bases from J, with 16 bases in between. Germline assignment: CDR1 SGHNT and CDR2 YYREEE (reference sequence). The CDR3: CASSLWAGGIKTQYF. The CDR3 coding sequence is TGTGCCAGCAGCTTGTGGGCGGGCGGGATAAAGACCCAGTACTTC.

DNA for the CDR3: TGTGCCAGCACCAAACCCTCCGGGGGAGGGGTAGGCTACACCTTC. Translated, it gives CASTKPSGGGVGYTF. The chain links TRBV28 to TRBJ1-2; D is perhaps TRBD1 (5 bases). Germline CDR1 reads MDHEN; CDR2 reads SYDVKM. The CDR3 sequence is 15 residues long. V shed 7 bases and J shed 8 bases, with 23 bases lying between them.

The chain links TRBV5-1 to TRBJ1-2; TRBD1 matches 7 bases. In germline, CDR1 is SGHRS, CDR2 YFSETQ. The junction had 5 bases not matched to a gene; V was cut back by 0 bases and J by 6 bases. The CDR3 length is 14 residues. The CDR3: CASSLVTGADGYTF. The CDR3 nucleotides are TGCGCCAGCAGCTTGGTTACAGGGGCCGATGGCTACACCTTC. The variable domain in full, completed from reference TRBV5-1 and TRBJ1-2, reads KAGVTQTPRYLIKTRGQQVTLSCSPISGHRSVSWYQQTPGQGLQFLFEYFSETQRNKGNFPGRFSGRQFSNSRSEMNVSTLELGDSALYLCASSLVTGADGYTFGSGTRLTVV.

The V and J genes are TRBV7-2 and TRBJ1-5, with TRBD1 identical over 7 bases. Germline V gene lookup returns CDR1 SGHTA and CDR2 FQGNSA. J gave up 3 bases and V 3 bases, and 5 bases lay outside the gene matches. The CDR3 sequence is 15 residues long. CDR3 in DNA: TGTGCCAGCAGCTTGGGGACAGCTTACAATCAGCCCCAGCATTTT. Translation: CASSLGTAYNQPQHF.

The genes are TRBV7-6 and TRBJ2-5; D unclear. V lost 7 bases and J 0 bases, leaving 9 bases between the germline ends. This CDR3 spans 13 amino acids. Germline V CDR1 and CDR2: SGHVS, FNYEAQ. The CDR3 loop is CASTRTDQETQYF. CDR3 nucleotide sequence: TGTGCCAGCACCAGGACGGACCAAGAGACCCAGTACTTC. The full variable domain, its missing parts supplied by reference TRBV7-6 and TRBJ2-5, is GAGVSQSPRYKVTKRGQDVALRCDPISGHVSLYWYRQALGQGPEFLTYFNYEAQQDKSGLPNDRFSAERPEGSISTLTIQRTEQRDSAMYRCASTRTDQETQYFGPGTRLLVL.

The V gene is TRBV5-1, the J gene TRBJ2-5, with 7 bases identical to TRBD2. V was pared by 7 bases and J by 5 bases, with 5 bases of the junction left unmatched. Germline assignment: CDR1 SGHRS and CDR2 YFSETQ. The CDR3 runs to 12 residues. CDR3 nucleotides: TGCGCCAGCTTCCGGGAGGCGGAGACCCAGTACTTC. Residues: CASFREAETQYF.

The sample holds a few counts of this clone. The V call is TRBV5-5, the J call TRBJ2-1; D remains unclear. V was shortened by 1 base and J by 5 bases, with 4 bases between the two germline ends. The CDR3 totals 12 residues. Germline lookup yields CDR1 SGHKS and CDR2 YYEKEE (reference sequence). The CDR3 sequence is CASSLKDNEQFF. The CDR3 DNA reads TGTGCCAGCAGCTTGAAAGACAATGAGCAGTTCTTC.

This chain uses TRBV2 with TRBJ2-7; 14 bases map to TRBD2. Per the germline V gene, CDR1 is SNHLY and CDR2 is FYNNEI. V shed 3 bases, J shed 7 bases, and the junction held 14 bases outside the gene matches. The CDR3 totals 18 residues. CDR3 in amino acids: CASSDIGTSGSKRGEQYF. The CDR3 DNA reads as TGTGCCAGCAGTGATATTGGGACTAGCGGGAGCAAGCGAGGAGAGCAGTACTTC.

The V call is TRBV4-2, the J call TRBJ1-2; no reliable D call. The CDR3 totals 13 residues. CDR1 and CDR2 (germline): LGHNA, YNFKEQ. V shed 4 bases and J shed 3 bases, with 9 bases lying between them. CDR3 loop: CASSRDGDYGYTF. The CDR3 DNA is TGTGCCAGCAGCCGAGACGGGGACTATGGCTACACCTTC.